This TCR beta chain originates from a study of Graves' ophthalmopathy and Graves' hyperthyroidism. The wider study: The authors collected peripheral blood at initial diagnosis, before any treatment. Study-wide results and caveats: Sensitivity of roughly 64% and specificity of 72% to 85% were achieved by the model that predicted ophthalmopathy progression. Using a 13-signature model, the authors split ophthalmopathy from stable hyperthyroidism, with roughly 91% sensitivity and around 84% specificity.

Amplification of the TCR beta CDR3 regions used RNA transcripts (as template). Second-round multiplex PCR came after a first-round RT-PCR that employed HTBI primers. TCRdb independently ran MiXCR on the multiplex PCR reads; one entry per CDR3 protein. The table has hundreds of thousands of distinct CDR3 sequences, around 50% seen once. This clonotype was seen only a few times. As yet, its antigen is unknown. From germline, CDR1 is SGHNT and CDR2 YENEEA. The germline V and J ends were trimmed by 3 bases and 2 bases, with 11 bases remaining between them. CDR3 length: 14 residues. Serum thyroxine and TRAb, along with clinical symptoms, thyroid ultrasound and orbital computed tomography, were what diagnosis relied on.

This clonotype originated in an adult man with Graves' ophthalmopathy. Sequencing was carried out using peripheral blood. The chain uses TRBV11-3 and TRBJ2-7; perhaps TRBD1 as D (7 bases). The chain's CDR3 is CASSLGRGAYEQYF. The CDR3 nucleotides read TGTGCCAGCAGCTTGGGCAGGGGGGCCTACGAGCAGTACTTC.